This T cell receptor (beta chain) came from a study of human T cells and chemical hapten exposure (dated by TCRdb to the early 2020s). In the study overall: For sensitization, 2% DPC in acetone was applied to a roughly 2 cm by roughly 2 cm area of upper inner arm skin. Throughout the roughly 26-week study period, patients were also given weekly therapeutic DPC doses on the scalp. Patch testing was done on the upper back using Finn chambers containing 0.01% DPC, and results were scored after 6 days according to International Contact Dermatitis Research Group standards. Most of the patients in the cohort were female, and the cohort covered alopecia areata with under or over 50% scalp involvement, alopecia totalis and alopecia universalis. Libraries were pooled for sequencing, and variation in per-sample TCR yields was attributed mainly to small differences in library volumes within the pool. In alopecia patients, the study followed how the peripheral blood TCR repertoire changed in vivo over primary and secondary sensitization to diphenylcyclopropenone (DPC), a hapten. Blood samples were taken from patients before sensitization (week 0) and at 2, 6 and about 24 weeks after DPC sensitization. Around 30 alopecia patients provided blood for TCR sequencing at one to four time points (pre-sensitization, 2, 6 and 24 weeks). General findings and caveats noted by the study authors: Compared with pre-sensitization or healthy control sets, expanded TCRs formed significantly more large CDR3 similarity clusters, which is consistent with antigen-driven responses. Patch test score correlated positively with the number of PT1 expanded TCRs, reaching significance at thresholds 8, 16 and 32 but not at 4. The number of TCRs above 1 in 1000 frequency did not change with DPC sensitization; there was no evidence of global repertoire structure alterations. All patients had alopecia, a presumed autoimmune disease, so their immune response might differ from that of healthy individuals. After repeated subsampling, the strength of the expansion versus patch-test correlation and the threshold at which it became significant changed.

Library preparation was by RACE. The reads were generated on a NextSeq 500. Library preparation attached unique molecular identifiers to individual cDNA molecules for quantitative, reproducible TCR counting. Both TCR alpha and TCR beta chains were sequenced from each blood RNA sample. Processing in the source paper ran as follows. The median number of TCRs per sample was approximately 93,000, ranging from about 23,224 to 700,000. V, J and CDR3 annotation of the TCR reads was performed with the Decombinator software suite. For the PS versus PT1 abundance plots, all samples were subsampled to the same number of TCRs (28,000). TCRs were defined as expanded if absent before sensitization and observed at least eight times at the 2-week time point. Using fastp at Q25 and MiXCR, TCRdb reprocessed the public reads and kept productive beta chains. Records with the same CDR3 protein are collapsed into one entry carrying the most frequent genes and DNA. The V and J calls, along with clone size, are taken from TCRdb and not from the paper's own processing. The sample data list 300,000 to 450,000 distinct CDR3 sequences, and about 5.4% of these were observed just once. About 8.2% of the sample comes from the top ten.

In the germline V gene (reference sequence), CDR1 corresponds to SEHNR and CDR2 to FQNEAQ. Measured from the cysteine to the phenylalanine, the CDR3 is 15 residues long. This entry keeps only the CDR3 DNA: 45 bases, framed from base 1. The junction shows trimming of 1 base on V and 1 base on J, plus 7 bases between the germline ends. The intended sense of this specimen's time point label: pre-sensitization, week 0. The sample's treatment or condition, from its label and the paper: therapeutic diphenylcyclopropenone sensitization with weekly scalp DPC. At each patch-test visit, blood was drawn before the patch test was applied. To be eligible, patients had to be aged 18 to 70, diagnosed with alopecia and judged suitable for DPC therapy, while pregnant patients were excluded. Unfractionated whole blood was collected in Tempus Blood RNA tubes, and total RNA was extracted from that blood. At least ten counts were recorded for this clonotype. Its antigen is unknown. Base qualities are not recorded, but no much larger clone differs from it by a single base.

Material: whole blood, obtained in connection with sensitization to the hapten diphenylcyclopropenone (DPC). The V and J genes are TRBV7-9 and TRBJ2-2, with a weak D call of TRBD1 (5 bases match). The receptor comes from a woman aged 18-29 years with alopecia areata. Some clones in this sample may be carry-over from other donors' samples. Here the CDR3 is given as CASSLVQGNTGELFF. The sequence in DNA is TGTGCCAGCAGCTTAGTTCAGGGGAACACCGGGGAGCTGTTTTTT.